These T cell receptor beta chains were read from a single sample in a study of T cells in Graves' hyperthyroidism and ophthalmopathy. In TCRdb, the multiplex PCR reads were re-called with MiXCR into one record per CDR3 protein. The sample holds hundreds of thousands of distinct CDR3 sequences, approximately 14% seen once. The specimen sequenced was blood. These TCRs come from a young woman with Graves' hyperthyroidism. Each CDR3 is given with its conserved first and last residue. D genes are given only for firm matches. Size is stated for part of the rows, as once, few or many counts, or as a class when the clone is expanded.

v_call	d_call	clone_size	j_call	cdr3_length	cdr3_aa	cdr3_nt
TRBV7-3	NA	many	TRBJ2-3	15	CASSLGSAGPDTQYF	TGTGCCAGCAGCTTAGGGTCGGCAGGGCCAGATACGCAGTATTTT
TRBV20-1	NA	few	TRBJ2-6	15	CSARDSSSGANVLTF	TGCAGTGCTAGAGATAGCAGCTCTGGGGCCAACGTCCTGACTTTC
TRBV6-2/TRBV6-3	NA	many	TRBJ2-3	14	CASSYTGGGNTQYF	TGTGCCAGCAGTTACACAGGGGGGGGAAATACGCAGTATTTT
TRBV7-9	NA	many	TRBJ2-5	15	CASSPPTGYQETQYF	TGTGCCAGCAGCCCGCCTACGGGGTACCAAGAGACCCAGTACTTC
TRBV24-1	NA	many	TRBJ2-1	16	CATSGLSLQGVNEQFF	TGTGCCACCAGTGGCTTATCCCTTCAGGGAGTAAATGAGCAGTTCTTC
TRBV5-1	NA	many	TRBJ2-1	16	CASSLGRGSSYNEQFF	TGCGCCAGCAGCTTGGGGAGGGGTAGCTCCTACAATGAGCAGTTCTTC
TRBV5-6	NA	many	TRBJ2-3	15	CASSLDRFSTDTQYF	TGTGCCAGCAGCTTGGACCGGTTCTCCACAGATACGCAGTATTTT
TRBV30	TRBD1	NA	TRBJ1-2	16	CAWSGSGQGPNYGYTF	TGTGCCTGGAGTGGATCGGGACAGGGACCTAACTATGGCTACACCTTC
TRBV6-2/TRBV6-3	TRBD1	NA	TRBJ2-4	15	CASTRDREAKNIQYF	TGTGCCAGCACTCGGGACAGAGAGGCCAAAAACATTCAGTACTTC
TRBV20-1	NA	NA	TRBJ2-7	14	CSATKTGPRYEQYF	TGCAGTGCTACAAAGACAGGCCCCCGCTACGAGCAGTACTTC